The 3 T cell receptor beta chains below come from one sample, sequenced in a study of sequential checkpoint blockade in melanoma. Sample treatment: randomized to nivolumab then ipilimumab (arm A) or the reverse (arm B). Only in-frame clones appear in the TCRdb table, and some are missing; sequencing was by immunoSEQ multiplex PCR. The data hold about 10,000 clones, with around three quarters observed a single time. Source: CD8+ T cells sorted from blood (inferred from file names), taken from a patient given nivolumab and ipilimumab in sequence. Every receptor here comes from a human donor with melanoma.

This clone was seen once. The chain recombines TRBV5-4 with TRBJ1-1; possibly TRBD1 for D (6 bases). The germline gives CDR1 SGHNT, CDR2 YYREEE (reference sequence). The CDR3 is 15 amino acids. Trimming took off 9 bases at V and 1 base at J, with 19 bases between the two ends. CDR3 nucleotide sequence: TGTGCCAACGGGGTGGCAGGGGCTACGAACACTGAAGCTTTCTTT. Residues: CANGVAGATNTEAFF.

This clone showed up just a few times. V gene TRBV16 combines with J gene TRBJ2-7; TRBD2 agrees at 7 bases. CDR3 length: 15 residues. J gave up 3 bases and V 4 bases, and 9 bases lay outside the gene matches. Looked up from germline, CDR1 is KGHSY and CDR2 is FQNENV. CDR3 sequence: CASSPTIGGGYEQYF. In DNA form, the CDR3 reads TGTGCCAGCAGCCCCACGATTGGGGGGGGCTACGAGCAGTACTTC.

This chain connects TRBV13 to TRBJ2-1; TRBD2 aligns across 10 bases. J lost 4 bases, V lost 5 bases, and 5 bases had no gene match. Germline loops: CDR1 PRHDT, CDR2 FYEKMQ (reference sequence). CDR3 size: 15 residues. The CDR3 DNA is TGTGCCAGCAGCCCCCCAGCGGGAGGGTACAATGAGCAGTTCTTC. This translates into CASSPPAGGYNEQFF.